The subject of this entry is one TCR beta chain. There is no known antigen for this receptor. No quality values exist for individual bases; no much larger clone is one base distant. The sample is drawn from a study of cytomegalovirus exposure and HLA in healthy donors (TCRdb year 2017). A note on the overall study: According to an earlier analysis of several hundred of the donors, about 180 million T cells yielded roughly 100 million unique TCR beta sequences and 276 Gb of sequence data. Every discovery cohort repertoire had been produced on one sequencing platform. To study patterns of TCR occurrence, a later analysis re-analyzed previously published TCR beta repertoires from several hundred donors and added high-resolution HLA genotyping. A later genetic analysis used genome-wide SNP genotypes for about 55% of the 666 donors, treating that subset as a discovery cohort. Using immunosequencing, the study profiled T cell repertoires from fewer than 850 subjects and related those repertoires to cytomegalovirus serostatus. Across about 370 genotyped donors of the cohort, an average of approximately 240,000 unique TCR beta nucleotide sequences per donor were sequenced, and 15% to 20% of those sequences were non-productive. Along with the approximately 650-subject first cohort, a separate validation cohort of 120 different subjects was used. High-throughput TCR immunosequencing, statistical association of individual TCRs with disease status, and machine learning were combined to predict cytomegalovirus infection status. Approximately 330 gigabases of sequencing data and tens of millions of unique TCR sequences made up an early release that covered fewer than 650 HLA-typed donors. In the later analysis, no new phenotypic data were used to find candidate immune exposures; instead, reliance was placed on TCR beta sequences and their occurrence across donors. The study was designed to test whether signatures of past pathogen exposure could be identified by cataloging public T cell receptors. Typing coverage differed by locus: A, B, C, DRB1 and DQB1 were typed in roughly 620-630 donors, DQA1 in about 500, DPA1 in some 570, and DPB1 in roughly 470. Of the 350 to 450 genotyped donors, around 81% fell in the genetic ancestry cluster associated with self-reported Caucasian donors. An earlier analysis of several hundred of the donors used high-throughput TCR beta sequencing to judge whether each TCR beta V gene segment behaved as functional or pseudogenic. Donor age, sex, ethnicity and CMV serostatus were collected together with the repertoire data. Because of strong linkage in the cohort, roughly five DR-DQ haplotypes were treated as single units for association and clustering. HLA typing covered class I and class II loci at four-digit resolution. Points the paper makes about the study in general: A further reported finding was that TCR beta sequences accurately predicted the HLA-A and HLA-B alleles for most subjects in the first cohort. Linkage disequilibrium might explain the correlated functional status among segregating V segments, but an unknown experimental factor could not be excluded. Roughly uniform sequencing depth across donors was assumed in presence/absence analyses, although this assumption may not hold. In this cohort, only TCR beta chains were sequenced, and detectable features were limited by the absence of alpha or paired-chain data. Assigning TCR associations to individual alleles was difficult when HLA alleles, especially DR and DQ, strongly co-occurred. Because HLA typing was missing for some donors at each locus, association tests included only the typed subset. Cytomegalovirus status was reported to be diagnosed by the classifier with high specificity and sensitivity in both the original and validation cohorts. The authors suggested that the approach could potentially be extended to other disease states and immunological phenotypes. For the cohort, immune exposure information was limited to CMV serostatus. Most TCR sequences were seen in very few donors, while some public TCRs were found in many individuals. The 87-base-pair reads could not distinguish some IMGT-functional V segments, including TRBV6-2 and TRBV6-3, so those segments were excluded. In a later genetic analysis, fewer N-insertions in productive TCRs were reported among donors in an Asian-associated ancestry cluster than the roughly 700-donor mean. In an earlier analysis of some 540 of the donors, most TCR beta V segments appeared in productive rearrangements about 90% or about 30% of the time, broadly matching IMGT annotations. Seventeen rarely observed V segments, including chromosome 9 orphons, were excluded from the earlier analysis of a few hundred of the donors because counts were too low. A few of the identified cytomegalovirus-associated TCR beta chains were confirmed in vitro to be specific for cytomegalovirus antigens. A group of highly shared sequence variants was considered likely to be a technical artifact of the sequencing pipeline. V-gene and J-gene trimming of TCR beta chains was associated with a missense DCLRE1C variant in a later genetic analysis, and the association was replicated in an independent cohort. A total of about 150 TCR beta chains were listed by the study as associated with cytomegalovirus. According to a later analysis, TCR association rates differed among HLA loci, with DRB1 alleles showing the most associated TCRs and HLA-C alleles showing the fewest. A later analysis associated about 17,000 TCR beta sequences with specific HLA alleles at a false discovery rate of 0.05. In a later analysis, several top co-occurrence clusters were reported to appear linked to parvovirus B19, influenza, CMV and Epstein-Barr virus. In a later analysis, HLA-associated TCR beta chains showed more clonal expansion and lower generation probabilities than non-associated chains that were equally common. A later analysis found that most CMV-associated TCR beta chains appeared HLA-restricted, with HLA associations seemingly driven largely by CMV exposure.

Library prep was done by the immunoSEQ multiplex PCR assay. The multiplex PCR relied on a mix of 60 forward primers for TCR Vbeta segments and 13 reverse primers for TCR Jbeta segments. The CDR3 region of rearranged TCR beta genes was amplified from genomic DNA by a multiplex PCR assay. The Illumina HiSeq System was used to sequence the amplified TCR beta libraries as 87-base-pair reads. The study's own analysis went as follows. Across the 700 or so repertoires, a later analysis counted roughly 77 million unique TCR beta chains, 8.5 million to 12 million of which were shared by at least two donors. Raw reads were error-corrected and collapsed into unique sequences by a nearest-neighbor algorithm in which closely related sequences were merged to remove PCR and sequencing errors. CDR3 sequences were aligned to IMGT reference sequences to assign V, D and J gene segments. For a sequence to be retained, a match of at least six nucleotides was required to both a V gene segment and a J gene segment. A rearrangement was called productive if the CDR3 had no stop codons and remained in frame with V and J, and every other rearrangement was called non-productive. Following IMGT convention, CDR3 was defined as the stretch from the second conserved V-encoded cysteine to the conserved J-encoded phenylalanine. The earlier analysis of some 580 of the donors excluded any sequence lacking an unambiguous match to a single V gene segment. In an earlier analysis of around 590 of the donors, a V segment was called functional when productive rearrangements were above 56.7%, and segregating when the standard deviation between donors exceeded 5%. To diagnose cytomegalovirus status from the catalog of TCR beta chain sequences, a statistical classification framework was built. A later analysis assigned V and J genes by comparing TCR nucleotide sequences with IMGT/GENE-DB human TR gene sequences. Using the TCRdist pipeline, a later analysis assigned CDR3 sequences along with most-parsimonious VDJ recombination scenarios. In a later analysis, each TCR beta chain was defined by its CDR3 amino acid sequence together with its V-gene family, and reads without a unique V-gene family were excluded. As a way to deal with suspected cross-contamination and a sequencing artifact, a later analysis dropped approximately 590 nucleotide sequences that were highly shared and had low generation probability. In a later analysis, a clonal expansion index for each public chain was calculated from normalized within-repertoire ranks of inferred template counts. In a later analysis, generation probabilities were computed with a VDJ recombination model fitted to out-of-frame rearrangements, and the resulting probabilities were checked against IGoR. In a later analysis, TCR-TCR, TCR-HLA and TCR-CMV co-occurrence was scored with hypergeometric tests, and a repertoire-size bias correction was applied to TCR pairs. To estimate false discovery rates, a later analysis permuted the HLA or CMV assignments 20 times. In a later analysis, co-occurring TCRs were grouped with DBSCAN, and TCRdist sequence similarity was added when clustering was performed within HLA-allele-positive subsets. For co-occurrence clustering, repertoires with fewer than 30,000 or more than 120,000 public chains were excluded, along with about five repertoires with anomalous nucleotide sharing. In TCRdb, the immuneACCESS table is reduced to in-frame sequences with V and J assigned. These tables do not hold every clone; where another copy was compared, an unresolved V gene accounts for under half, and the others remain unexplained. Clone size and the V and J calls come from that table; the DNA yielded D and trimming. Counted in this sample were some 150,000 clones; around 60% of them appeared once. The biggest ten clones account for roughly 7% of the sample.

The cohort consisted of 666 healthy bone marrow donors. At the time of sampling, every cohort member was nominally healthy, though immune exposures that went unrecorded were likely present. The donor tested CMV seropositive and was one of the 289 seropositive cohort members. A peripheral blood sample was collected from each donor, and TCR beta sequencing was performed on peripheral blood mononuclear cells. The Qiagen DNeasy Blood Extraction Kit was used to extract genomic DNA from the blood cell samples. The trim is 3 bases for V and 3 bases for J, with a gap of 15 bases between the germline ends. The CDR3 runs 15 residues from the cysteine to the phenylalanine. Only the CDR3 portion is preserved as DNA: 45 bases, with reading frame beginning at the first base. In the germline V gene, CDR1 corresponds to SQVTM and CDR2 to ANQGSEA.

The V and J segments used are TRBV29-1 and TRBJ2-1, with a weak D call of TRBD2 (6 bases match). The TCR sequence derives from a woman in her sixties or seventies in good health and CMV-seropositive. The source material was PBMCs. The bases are TGCAGCGTTGATCCTCGGCGGGGAGGCTACAATGAGCAGTTCTTC. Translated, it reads CSVDPRRGGYNEQFF.